There are a few counts of the clone carrying this T cell receptor beta chain. The sample comes from a study of blood T cell repertoires in COVID-19. Study as a whole: Whether acute or convalescent, the COVID-19 samples came from the United States, Italy and Spain.

Authors' methods: For nucleated cells, counts were estimated from reference gene primer amplification. This table comes from immunoSEQ multiplex PCR, and its TCRdb copy is limited to in-frame clones, with some not included. V and J calls plus clone size are reproduced from that table; the DNA served to infer D and trimming. The data hold some 87,000 clones, with approximately 80% observed a single time. The germline V gene has CDR1 LNHDA and CDR2 SQIVND (reference sequence). V was cut by 1 base and J by 4 bases, with 7 bases left in between. The CDR3 has 13 amino acids. Sequencing was performed on peripheral blood. The clonotype originates from a human donor in a cohort sampled during active COVID-19. V is TRBV19 and J is TRBJ1-2, with D possibly being TRBD1 (5 bases). CDR3 sequence (DNA): TGTGCCAGTAGTATAGGGGGGGGCTATGGCTACACCTTC. Encoded protein: CASSIGGGYGYTF.